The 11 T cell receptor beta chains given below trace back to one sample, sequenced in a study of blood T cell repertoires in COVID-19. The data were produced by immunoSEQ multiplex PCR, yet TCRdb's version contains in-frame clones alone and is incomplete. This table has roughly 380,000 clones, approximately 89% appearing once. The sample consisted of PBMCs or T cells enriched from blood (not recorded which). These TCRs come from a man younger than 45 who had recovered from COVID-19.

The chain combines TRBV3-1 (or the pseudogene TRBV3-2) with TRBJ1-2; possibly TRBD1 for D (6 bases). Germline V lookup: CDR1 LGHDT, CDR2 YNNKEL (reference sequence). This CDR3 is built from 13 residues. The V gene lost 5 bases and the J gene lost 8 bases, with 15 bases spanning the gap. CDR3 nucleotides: TGTGCCAGCAGCGGACAGCTCCGTCGGGGCTACACCTTC. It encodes CASSGQLRRGYTF.

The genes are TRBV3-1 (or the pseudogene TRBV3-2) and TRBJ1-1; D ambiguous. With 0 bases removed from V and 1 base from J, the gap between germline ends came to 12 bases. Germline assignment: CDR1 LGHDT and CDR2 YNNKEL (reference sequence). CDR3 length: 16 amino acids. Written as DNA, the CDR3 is TGTGCCAGCAGCCAAGATTCGGTACTTGGGAACACTGAAGCTTTCTTT. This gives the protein CASSQDSVLGNTEAFF.

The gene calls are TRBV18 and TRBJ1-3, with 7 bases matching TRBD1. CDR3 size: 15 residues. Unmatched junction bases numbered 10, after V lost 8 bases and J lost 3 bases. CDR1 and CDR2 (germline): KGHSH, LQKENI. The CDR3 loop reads CASRGQAAGGNTIYF. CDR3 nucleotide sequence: TGTGCCAGCCGCGGACAGGCGGCGGGTGGAAACACCATATATTTT. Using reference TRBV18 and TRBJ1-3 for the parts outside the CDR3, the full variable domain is NAGVMQNPRHLVRRRGQEARLRCSPMKGHSHVYWYRQLPEEGLKFMVYLQKENIIDESGMPKERFSAEFPKEGPSILRIQQVVRGDSAAYFCASRGQAAGGNTIYFGEGSWLTVV.

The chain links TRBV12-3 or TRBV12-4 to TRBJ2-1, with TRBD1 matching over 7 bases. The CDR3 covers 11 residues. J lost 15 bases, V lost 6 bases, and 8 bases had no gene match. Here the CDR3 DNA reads TGTGCCAGCAGCTACCGACAGGGAACGTTCTTC. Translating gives CASSYRQGTFF.

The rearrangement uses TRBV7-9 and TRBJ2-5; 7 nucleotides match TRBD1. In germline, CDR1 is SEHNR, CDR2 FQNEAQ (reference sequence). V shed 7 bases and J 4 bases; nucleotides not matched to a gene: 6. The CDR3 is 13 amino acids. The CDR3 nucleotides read TGTGCCAGCAACGCTCAGGGGGTAGAGACCCAGTACTTC. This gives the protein CASNAQGVETQYF.

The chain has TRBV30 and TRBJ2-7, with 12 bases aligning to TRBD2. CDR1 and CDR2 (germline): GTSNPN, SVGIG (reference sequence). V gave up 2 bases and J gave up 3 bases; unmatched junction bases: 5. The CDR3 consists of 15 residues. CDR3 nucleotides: TGTGCCTGGAGTCACGGGACTAGCGGGCGCTACGAGCAGTACTTC. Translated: CAWSHGTSGRYEQYF.

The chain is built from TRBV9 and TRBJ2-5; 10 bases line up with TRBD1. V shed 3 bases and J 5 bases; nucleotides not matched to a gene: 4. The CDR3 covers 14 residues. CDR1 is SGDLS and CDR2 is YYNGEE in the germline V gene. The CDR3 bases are TGTGCCAGCAGCGCGACAGGGGGCCGGGAGACCCAGTACTTC. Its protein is CASSATGGRETQYF. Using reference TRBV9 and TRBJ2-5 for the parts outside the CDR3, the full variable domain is DSGVTQTPKHLITATGQRVTLRCSPRSGDLSVYWYQQSLDQGLQFLIQYYNGEERAKGNILERFSAQQFPDLHSELNLSSLELGDSALYFCASSATGGRETQYFGPGTRLLVL.

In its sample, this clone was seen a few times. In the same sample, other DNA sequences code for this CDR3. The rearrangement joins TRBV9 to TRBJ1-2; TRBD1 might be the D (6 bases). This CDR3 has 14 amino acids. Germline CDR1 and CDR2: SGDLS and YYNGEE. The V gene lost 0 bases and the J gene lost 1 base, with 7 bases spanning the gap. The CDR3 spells CASSVADSNYGYTF. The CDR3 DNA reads TGTGCCAGCAGCGTAGCGGACAGTAACTATGGCTACACCTTC.

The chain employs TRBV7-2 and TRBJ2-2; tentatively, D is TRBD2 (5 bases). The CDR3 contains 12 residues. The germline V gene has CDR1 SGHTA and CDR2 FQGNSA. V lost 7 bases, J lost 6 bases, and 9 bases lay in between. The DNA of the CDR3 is TGTGCCAGCACCGTACTAGCCGGGGAGCTGTTTTTT. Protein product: CASTVLAGELFF.

Here the CDR3 DNA reads TGTGCTAGTGGTTCCTCTCCAGGGGTATACCAAGAGACCCAGTACTTC. Translated, it gives CASGSSPGVYQETQYF. V is TRBV12-5 and J is TRBJ2-5, with D possibly matching TRBD1 (6 bases). There are 16 residues in the CDR3. Germline V lookup: CDR1 LGHNT, CDR2 FRNRAP. The V end lost 4 bases, the J end lost 0 bases, and 15 bases lay between the germline ends.

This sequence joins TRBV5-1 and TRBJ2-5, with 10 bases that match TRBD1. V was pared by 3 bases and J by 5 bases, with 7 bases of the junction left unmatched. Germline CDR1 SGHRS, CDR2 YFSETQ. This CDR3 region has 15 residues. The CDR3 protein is CASSSRDRGRETQYF. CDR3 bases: TGCGCCAGCAGCTCCCGGGACAGGGGACGGGAGACCCAGTACTTC.